This entry is about one TCR beta chain. Antigen specificity is unknown. This sample is part of a study of T cell responses to AZD1222 COVID-19 vaccine. Overall study results and limits: Donors, mostly white British, included more females; clonal diversity was possibly underestimated. Recipients of AZD1222 seropositive at baseline numbered only 6 or 7.

Libraries were prepared by immunoSEQ multiplex PCR; TCRdb keeps only in-frame clonotypes and omits some of them. This table has approximately 140,000 clones, roughly 90% appearing once. Analyses pooled second doses at about 4 or about 12 weeks. The source was peripheral blood, collected 28 days after the second AZD1222 dose. This receptor was obtained from an adult who received the AZD1222 COVID-19 vaccine.

CDR3: CATSTRQSPNEQYF. The CDR3 DNA reads as TGTGCCACCAGTACACGACAGTCGCCTAACGAGCAGTACTTC. This chain joins TRBV24-1 and TRBJ2-7, with D perhaps TRBD1 (5 bases). V lost 6 bases and J 5 bases, leaving 16 bases between the germline ends. This CDR3 has 14 amino acids. Germline CDR1 reads KGHDR; CDR2 reads SFDVKD.